This T cell receptor beta chain was captured in a study of T cell responses to AZD1222 COVID-19 vaccine. Germline assignment: CDR1 LNHDA and CDR2 SQIVND (reference sequence). This CDR3 spans 14 amino acids. The V end lost 1 base, the J end lost 3 bases, and 7 bases lay between the germline ends. TCRdb's copy holds only in-frame clones and misses some; the assay was immunoSEQ multiplex PCR. The sample records about 96,000 clones, roughly nine tenths being singletons. Sequenced material: peripheral blood, taken on day 0 of AZD1222 vaccination. J is TRBJ1-5 and V is TRBV19; D is unclear. The TCR originated in an adult in good health. The CDR3 protein is CASSIVGINQPQHF. The CDR3 DNA reads TGTGCCAGTAGTATAGTAGGTATCAATCAGCCCCAGCATTTT.